This entry lists 4 T cell receptor beta chains sequenced from one sample in a study of T cell responses to AZD1222 COVID-19 vaccine. Libraries were prepared by immunoSEQ multiplex PCR; TCRdb keeps only in-frame clonotypes and omits some of them. The sample lists approximately 80,000 clones; 75% to 90% were seen once. The specimen was peripheral blood, collected on day 0 of AZD1222 vaccination. Source of these receptors: an adult in good health.

The chain is built from TRBV7-9 and TRBJ1-2; unclear D gene. Between the trimmed V and J ends, which lost 1 base and 4 bases, there was a span of 7 bases. Germline V gene data show CDR1 as SEHNR and CDR2 as FQNEAQ (reference sequence). This CDR3 region has 13 residues. In nucleotides, the CDR3 is TGTGCCAGCAGCTTAGAAATGTCCTATGGCTACACCTTC. It yields the protein CASSLEMSYGYTF.

The chain carries TRBV7-2 and TRBJ1-1, with TRBD1 matching 7 bases. The CDR3 is made up of 15 amino acids. The trim removed 1 base at V and 3 bases at J, leaving 5 bases unmatched. Germline V gene data show CDR1 as SGHTA and CDR2 as FQGNSA. CDR3 nucleotides: TGTGCCAGCAGCTTAGTCCCAACAGGGGACACTGAAGCTTTCTTT. Residues: CASSLVPTGDTEAFF. Full variable domain (outside the CDR3, taken from reference TRBV7-2 and TRBJ1-1): GAGVSQSPSNKVTEKGKDVELRCDPISGHTALYWYRQSLGQGLEFLIYFQGNSAPDKSGLPSDRFSAERTGGSVSTLTIQRTQQEDSAVYLCASSLVPTGDTEAFFGQGTRLTVV.

V is TRBV3-1 (or the pseudogene TRBV3-2) and J is TRBJ1-1, with no clear D. Trimming stripped 1 base from V and 1 base from J, with 7 bases between. Germline values: CDR1 LGHDT, CDR2 YNNKEL (reference sequence). The CDR3 length is 14 residues. The CDR3 here is CASSQVLGNTEAFF. CDR3 DNA: TGTGCCAGCAGCCAAGTTCTAGGGAACACTGAAGCTTTCTTT.

This chain joins TRBV5-1 and TRBJ1-6, with 7 bases lining up with TRBD1. The CDR3 sequence is 15 residues long. The V segment lost 1 base and the J segment 7 bases; nucleotides outside the gene matches: 5. The germline CDR1 and CDR2 sequences are SGHRS and YFSETQ. The CDR3 DNA reads TGCGCCAGCAGCTTGTCGCAGGGGGGAAATTCACCCCTCCACTTT. It encodes CASSLSQGGNSPLHF.